Below are 10 T cell receptor beta chains sequenced from a single sample in a study of blood T cell repertoires in COVID-19. Method: immunoSEQ multiplex PCR; TCRdb's copy keeps in-frame clones and lacks some. The top ten clones hold about 16% of a sample with tens of thousands of clones, roughly 85% of them seen once. The source material was peripheral blood. Source of these receptors: a woman aged 55-69 years with COVID-19, enrolled during active disease.

The gene calls are TRBV18 and TRBJ2-7, with 7 bases that match TRBD1. Germline-derived CDR1 and CDR2 are KGHSH and LQKENI. V gave up 3 bases and J gave up 1 base; unmatched junction bases: 3. The CDR3 contains 14 residues. The CDR3 DNA is TGTGCCAGCTCACCTAACAGGGGATCCTACGAGCAGTACTTC. Its translation is CASSPNRGSYEQYF.

In the case of this clone: The same CDR3 arises from other DNA sequences in this sample as well. The gene calls are TRBV12-5 and TRBJ2-5; D may be TRBD2 (7 bases). The CDR3 length is 18 residues. The germline V gene has CDR1 LGHNT and CDR2 FRNRAP. Trimming removed 7 bases from V and 5 bases from J, with 29 bases in between. The chain's CDR3 is CASASLVGGGFLGETQYF. CDR3 DNA: TGTGCTAGTGCCTCGCTAGTAGGGGGAGGGTTTTTGGGGGAGACCCAGTACTTC.

The CDR3 region has the DNA TGCAGCGTTGCGACTAGCGGGGGCTCCTACGAGCAGTACTTC. Protein sequence: CSVATSGGSYEQYF. The chain couples TRBV29-1 to TRBJ2-7; 12 bases align to TRBD2. The ends lost 4 bases at V and 0 bases at J; junction bases unmatched: 1. The germline gives CDR1 SQVTM, CDR2 ANQGSEA. CDR3 length equals 14 residues.

Turning to this clone: It is likely a read error, because the conserved phenylalanine at the end of the CDR3 is missing. No DNA is shown, since the ends of the CDR3 on it are uncertain; the CDR3 is the one TCRdb lists. The chain is built from TRBV6-4 and TRBJ2-7; no DNA check was done on the table's D call, TRBD2. Germline CDR1 and CDR2: MRHNA and SNTAGT. The CDR3 region is 10 residues in length, termini included. CDR3 in amino acids: CASSDSCTGG.

The chain combines TRBV11-3 with TRBJ2-1; a possible D gene is TRBD1 (5 bases). The ends were cut back, 4 bases at V and 6 bases at J, with 10 bases in the middle. The CDR3 totals 13 residues. The germline CDR1 and CDR2 sequences are SGHNT and YENEEA. CDR3 DNA: TGTGCCAGCAGCTATAGGGGATCCAATGAGCAGTTCTTC. It translates to CASSYRGSNEQFF.

The rearrangement links TRBV2 to TRBJ2-5; maybe TRBD1 (5 bases). CDR1 and CDR2 from the germline V gene are SNHLY and FYNNEI. CDR3 length: 14 amino acids. Between the trimmed V and J ends, which lost 6 bases and 5 bases, there was a span of 16 bases. CDR3 sequence reads: CASSHLREGETQYF. The CDR3 DNA follows: TGTGCCAGCAGCCACCTCAGGGAAGGGGAGACCCAGTACTTC.

This chain joins TRBV30 and TRBJ1-6; 9 nucleotides align to TRBD1. CDR3 length equals 15 residues. In germline, CDR1 is GTSNPN, CDR2 SVGIG (reference sequence). J was trimmed by 8 bases and V by 0 bases; bases with no gene match: 5. The DNA for the CDR3 is TGTGCCTGGAGTGTACGTGGGACAGGGTATTCACCCCTCCACTTT. This codes for CAWSVRGTGYSPLHF.

This clone was found once. The chain links TRBV7-9 to TRBJ2-3; D may be TRBD1 (5 bases). The germline V gene has CDR1 SEHNR and CDR2 FQNEAQ (reference sequence). The CDR3 sequence is 15 residues long. The germline V and J ends were trimmed by 1 base and 2 bases, with 10 bases remaining between them. Here the CDR3 reads CASSLGTKTTDTQYF. In DNA, the CDR3 is TGTGCCAGCAGCTTAGGGACAAAGACCACAGATACGCAGTATTTT.

This clone was seen only once. The chain recombines TRBV21-1 with TRBJ1-5; the listed D gene, TRBD1, was not tested against the DNA. TRBV21-1 is shown as a pseudogene. The CDR3 length is 18 residues. The CDR3 sequence is CASSKYGTGVNGNQPQHF. The CDR3 DNA reads TGTGCCAGCAGCAAATACGGGACAGGGGTAAATGGCAATCAGCCCCAGCATTTT.

The chain has TRBV19 and TRBJ2-5, with a possible D match to TRBD1 (6 bases). Germline V CDR1 and CDR2: LNHDA, SQIVND (reference sequence). Trimming stripped 7 bases from V and 9 bases from J, with 18 bases between. The CDR3 runs 13 residues. CDR3 amino acids: CASMGAIQGPQYF. For the CDR3, the DNA is TGTGCCAGTATGGGGGCCATACAGGGTCCCCAGTACTTC.